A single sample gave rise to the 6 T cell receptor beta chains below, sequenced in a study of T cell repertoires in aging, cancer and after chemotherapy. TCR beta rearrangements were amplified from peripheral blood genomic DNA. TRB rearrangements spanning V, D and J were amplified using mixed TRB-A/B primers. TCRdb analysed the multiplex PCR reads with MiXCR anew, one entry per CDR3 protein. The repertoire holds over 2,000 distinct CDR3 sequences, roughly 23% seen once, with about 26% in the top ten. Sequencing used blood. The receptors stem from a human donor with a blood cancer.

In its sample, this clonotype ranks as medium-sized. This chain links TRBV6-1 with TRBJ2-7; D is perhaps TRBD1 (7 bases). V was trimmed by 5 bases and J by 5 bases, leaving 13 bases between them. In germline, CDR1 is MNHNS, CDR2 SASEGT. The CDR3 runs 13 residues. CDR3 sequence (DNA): TGTGCCAGCAGTCCAGGGGGGAACAACGAGCAGTACTTC. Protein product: CASSPGGNNEQYF.

The CDR3, as DNA: TGCAGCGTCAAAGGGGGTGGGGGGGCAGATACGCAGTATTTT. Translated: CSVKGGGGADTQYF. The J gene is TRBJ2-3, the V gene TRBV29-1; D is perhaps TRBD2 (7 bases). The CDR3 extends over 14 amino acids. Germline loops: CDR1 SQVTM, CDR2 ANQGSEA. V was shortened by 6 bases and J by 4 bases, with 17 bases between the two germline ends.

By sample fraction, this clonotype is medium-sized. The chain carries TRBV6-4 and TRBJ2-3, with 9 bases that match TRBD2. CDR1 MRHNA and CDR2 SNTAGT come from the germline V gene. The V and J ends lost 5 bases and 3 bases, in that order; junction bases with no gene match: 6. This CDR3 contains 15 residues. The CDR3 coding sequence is TGTGCCAGCAGTACCCTAGCGGGGACGACAGATACGCAGTATTTT. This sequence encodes CASSTLAGTTDTQYF.

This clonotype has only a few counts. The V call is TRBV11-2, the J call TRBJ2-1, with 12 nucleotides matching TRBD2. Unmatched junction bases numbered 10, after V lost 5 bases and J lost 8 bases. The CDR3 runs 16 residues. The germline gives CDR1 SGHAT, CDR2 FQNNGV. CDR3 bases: TGTGCCAGCAGCCCCCGACTAGCGGGGGCCCGCGATGAGCAGTTCTTC. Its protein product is CASSPRLAGARDEQFF.

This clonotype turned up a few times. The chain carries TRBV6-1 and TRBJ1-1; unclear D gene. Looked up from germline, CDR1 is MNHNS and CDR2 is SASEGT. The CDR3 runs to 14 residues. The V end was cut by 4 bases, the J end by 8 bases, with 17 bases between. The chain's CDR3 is CASSGVSSAGEAFF. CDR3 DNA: TGTGCCAGCAGTGGGGTGTCTTCGGCGGGAGAAGCTTTCTTT.

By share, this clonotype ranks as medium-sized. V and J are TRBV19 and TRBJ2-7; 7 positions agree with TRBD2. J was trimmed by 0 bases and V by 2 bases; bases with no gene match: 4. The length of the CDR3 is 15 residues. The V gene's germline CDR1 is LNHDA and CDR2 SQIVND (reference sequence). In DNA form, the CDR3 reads TGTGCCAGTAGTATAATGCGGGGGAGCTCCTACGAGCAGTACTTC. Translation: CASSIMRGSSYEQYF.